The 15 T cell receptor beta chains presented below share a single source sample, sequenced in a study of T cell responses to AZD1222 COVID-19 vaccine. Clones were read by immunoSEQ multiplex PCR, and TCRdb kept only the in-frame ones, dropping some. Found here are about 75,000 clones, 70% to 90% of them singletons; the top ten hold 9% to 10%. The sample was peripheral blood, taken 28 days after the second dose of the MenACWY control vaccine. The receptors shown here come from an adult who received the MenACWY meningococcal vaccine as a control.

The chain recombines TRBV3-1 (or the pseudogene TRBV3-2) with TRBJ1-2, with 7 positions matching TRBD1. V was pared by 3 bases and J by 7 bases, with 8 bases of the junction left unmatched. Germline V gene data show CDR1 as LGHDT and CDR2 as YNNKEL (reference sequence). The CDR3 is made up of 14 amino acids. The CDR3, as DNA: TGTGCCAGCAGCCATCAGGACAGGCAAAGTGGCTACACCTTC. Amino acids: CASSHQDRQSGYTF.

The chain has TRBV5-4 and TRBJ1-1, with a possible D match to TRBD1 (6 bases). Germline V lookup: CDR1 SGHNT, CDR2 YYREEE (reference sequence). This CDR3 spans 16 amino acids. With 4 bases removed from V and 0 bases from J, the gap between germline ends came to 16 bases. CDR3 residues: CASSPITGTLNTEAFF. CDR3 coding DNA: TGTGCCAGCAGCCCAATTACCGGGACACTGAACACTGAAGCTTTCTTT.

This clone is a singleton in its sample. The J gene is TRBJ2-1, the V gene TRBV19, with D possibly TRBD1 on 5 matching bases. CDR3 length: 14 amino acids. Germline lookup yields CDR1 LNHDA and CDR2 SQIVND (reference sequence). Trimming left V 3 bases short and J 8 bases short, with 14 bases between. The CDR3: CASSMGLVPDEQFF. CDR3 nucleotides: TGTGCCAGTAGTATGGGGCTAGTTCCAGATGAGCAGTTCTTC.

The rearrangement joins TRBV27 to TRBJ2-1; D tentatively fits TRBD1 or TRBD2 (5 bases each). Germline V gene sequence: CDR1 MNHEY, CDR2 SMNVEV (reference sequence). Trimming pared 3 bases from V and 0 bases from J, leaving 9 bases between. The CDR3 totals 15 residues. Here the CDR3 reads CASSFGGSSYNEQFF. The CDR3 nucleotides read TGTGCCAGCAGTTTTGGGGGTAGCTCCTACAATGAGCAGTTCTTC.

V usage is TRBV4-3 and J usage is TRBJ1-6, with TRBD1 as a possible D gene (5 bases). Trimming shortened V by 0 bases and J by 4 bases, and 10 bases separated the two germline ends. The CDR3 is 16 amino acids. CDR1 is LGHNA, CDR2 YSLEER, per germline. The CDR3 DNA follows: TGCGCCAGCAGCCAAGATAAGAACAGGTATAATTCACCCCTCCACTTT. Protein: CASSQDKNRYNSPLHF.

The CDR3 region has the DNA TGTGCCAGCAGCCAACGACAGGGGGTGACTGAAGCTTTCTTT. Translation gives CASSQRQGVTEAFF. The chain carries TRBV2 and TRBJ1-1; 9 nucleotides align to TRBD1. The CDR3 extends over 14 amino acids. V lost 6 bases to trimming and J lost 5 bases; unmatched junction nucleotides: 7. In germline, CDR1 is SNHLY, CDR2 FYNNEI.

The rearrangement uses TRBV15 and TRBJ2-7, with TRBD1 identical over 8 bases. V shed 0 bases, J shed 1 base, and the junction held 5 bases outside the gene matches. CDR1 and CDR2 (germline): LNHNV, YYDKDF (reference sequence). There are 16 residues in the CDR3. CDR3 region: CATSRDPGTGSYEQYF. The CDR3, as DNA: TGTGCCACCAGCAGAGATCCCGGGACAGGATCCTACGAGCAGTACTTC.

This clone was observed a handful of times. The gene calls are TRBV7-9 and TRBJ1-1; TRBD1 might be the D (6 bases). Germline V gene data show CDR1 as SEHNR and CDR2 as FQNEAQ (reference sequence). V lost 6 bases to trimming and J lost 1 base, with 9 bases between them. This CDR3 comprises 13 residues. The CDR3 spells CASSRDKNTEAFF. As DNA, the CDR3 is TGTGCCAGCAGTAGGGACAAGAACACTGAAGCTTTCTTT.

This sequence joins TRBV7-9 and TRBJ1-1, with TRBD1 identical over 9 bases. The CDR3 covers 14 residues. The J segment lost 6 bases and the V segment lost 4 bases, leaving 6 bases of the junction unmatched. Germline CDR1 is SEHNR and CDR2 is FQNEAQ (reference sequence). This chain's CDR3 is CASSWDRESAEAFF. As DNA, the CDR3 is TGTGCCAGCAGCTGGGACAGGGAATCAGCTGAAGCTTTCTTT.

The chain combines TRBV5-6 with TRBJ1-2; no clear D gene. The CDR3 has 12 amino acids. Trimming took off 4 bases at V and 5 bases at J, with 9 bases between the two ends. The germline V gene encodes CDR1 SGHDT and CDR2 YYEEEE. CDR3 loop: CASSRTSYGYTF. CDR3 sequence (DNA): TGTGCCAGCAGCCGGACGTCTTATGGCTACACCTTC.

The rearrangement joins TRBV10-3 to TRBJ2-3, with D possibly being TRBD2 (7 bases). The CDR3 runs 14 residues. The germline CDR1 and CDR2 sequences are ENHRY and SYGVKD. Trimming removed 4 bases at V and 6 bases at J, with 14 bases between. The CDR3 DNA sequence: TGTGCCATCAGTGTGGGGGGGGCAATCGATACGCAGTATTTT. Translated, it gives CAISVGGAIDTQYF.

The rearrangement uses TRBV25-1 and TRBJ2-5, with 9 bases fitting TRBD1. The CDR3 spans 15 residues. Losses at the gene ends were 6 bases for V and 5 bases for J; bases not matched to a gene: 10. CDR1 is MGHDK, CDR2 SYGVNS, per germline. The CDR3: CASSALQGAGETQYF. The CDR3 nucleotides read TGTGCCAGCAGCGCATTACAGGGGGCTGGGGAGACCCAGTACTTC.

The J gene is TRBJ2-1, the V gene TRBV30, with TRBD1 matching over 8 bases. Per the germline V gene, CDR1 is GTSNPN and CDR2 is SVGIG (reference sequence). The CDR3 is 13 residues long. Losses at the gene ends were 7 bases for V and 0 bases for J; bases not matched to a gene: 2. This CDR3 is CAYDRGSYNEQFF. For the CDR3, the DNA is TGTGCCTACGACAGGGGCTCCTACAATGAGCAGTTCTTC.

V usage is TRBV7-8 and J usage is TRBJ1-1, with D perhaps matching TRBD1 (6 bases). The germline CDR1 and CDR2 sequences are SGHVS and FQNEAQ. Trimming took off 1 base at V and 4 bases at J, with 10 bases between the two ends. The CDR3 contains 14 residues. The CDR3 reads CASSLERGPTEAFF. CDR3 DNA sequence: TGTGCCAGCAGCTTAGAACGGGGGCCCACTGAAGCTTTCTTT.

The table lists this clone with a count of one. The chain has TRBV11-3 and TRBJ2-6; 9 bases line up with TRBD1. J was trimmed by 3 bases and V by 4 bases; bases with no gene match: 7. This CDR3 region has 17 residues. CDR1 is SGHNT, CDR2 YENEEA, per germline. The CDR3 protein is CASSSGTGSFGANVLTF. The CDR3 DNA reads TGTGCCAGCAGCTCCGGGACAGGGAGTTTTGGGGCCAACGTCCTGACTTTC.